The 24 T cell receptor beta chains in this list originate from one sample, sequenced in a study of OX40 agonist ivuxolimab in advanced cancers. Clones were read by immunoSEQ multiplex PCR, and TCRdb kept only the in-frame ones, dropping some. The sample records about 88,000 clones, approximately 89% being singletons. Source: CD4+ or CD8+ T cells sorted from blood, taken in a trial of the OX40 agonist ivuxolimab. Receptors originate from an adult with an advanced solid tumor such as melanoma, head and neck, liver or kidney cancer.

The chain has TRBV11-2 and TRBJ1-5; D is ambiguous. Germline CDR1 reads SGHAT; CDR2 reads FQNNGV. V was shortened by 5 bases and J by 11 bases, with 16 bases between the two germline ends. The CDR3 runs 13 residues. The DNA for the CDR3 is TGTGCCAGCAGCCCGGACCGTTTTGAGTCCCAGCATTTT. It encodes CASSPDRFESQHF. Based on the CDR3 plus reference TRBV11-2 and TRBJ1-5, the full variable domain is EAGVAQSPRYKIIEKRQSVAFWCNPISGHATLYWYQQILGQGPKLLIQFQNNGVVDDSQLPKDRFSAERLKGVDSTLKIQPAKLEDSAVYLCASSPDRFESQHFGDGTRLSIL.

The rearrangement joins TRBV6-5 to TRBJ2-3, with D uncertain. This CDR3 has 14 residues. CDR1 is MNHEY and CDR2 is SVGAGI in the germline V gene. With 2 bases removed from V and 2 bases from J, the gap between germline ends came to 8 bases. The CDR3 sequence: CASSYNRDTDTQYF. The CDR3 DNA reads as TGTGCCAGCAGTTACAATAGGGACACAGATACGCAGTATTTT.

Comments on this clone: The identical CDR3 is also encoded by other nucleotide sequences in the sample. The CDR3: CASSFRREETQYF. CDR3 DNA sequence: TGTGCCAGCAGTTTTAGAAGAGAGGAGACCCAGTACTTC. This rearrangement joins TRBV27 to TRBJ2-5; the D is unclear. The germline V and J ends were trimmed by 3 bases and 5 bases, with 10 bases remaining between them. Germline CDR1 is MNHEY and CDR2 is SMNVEV (reference sequence). The CDR3 spans 13 residues.

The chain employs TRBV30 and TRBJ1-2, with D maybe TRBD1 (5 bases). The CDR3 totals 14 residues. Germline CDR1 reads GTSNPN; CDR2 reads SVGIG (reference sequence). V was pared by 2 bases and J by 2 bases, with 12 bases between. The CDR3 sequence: CAWSWTTANYGYTF. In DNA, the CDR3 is TGTGCCTGGAGTTGGACAACTGCCAACTATGGCTACACCTTC.

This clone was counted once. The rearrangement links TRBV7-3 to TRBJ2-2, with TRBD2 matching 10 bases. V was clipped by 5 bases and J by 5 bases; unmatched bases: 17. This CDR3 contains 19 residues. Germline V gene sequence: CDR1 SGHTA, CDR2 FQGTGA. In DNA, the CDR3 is TGTGCCAGCAGCCCGGCCACGGGGTTAGCGGGAGGACGAACCGGGGAGCTGTTTTTT. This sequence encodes CASSPATGLAGGRTGELFF. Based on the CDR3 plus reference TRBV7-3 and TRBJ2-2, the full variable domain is GAGVSQTPSNKVTEKGKYVELRCDPISGHTALYWYRQSLGQGPEFLIYFQGTGAADDSGLPNDRFFAVRPEGSVSTLKIQRTERGDSAVYLCASSPATGLAGGRTGELFFGEGSRLTVL.

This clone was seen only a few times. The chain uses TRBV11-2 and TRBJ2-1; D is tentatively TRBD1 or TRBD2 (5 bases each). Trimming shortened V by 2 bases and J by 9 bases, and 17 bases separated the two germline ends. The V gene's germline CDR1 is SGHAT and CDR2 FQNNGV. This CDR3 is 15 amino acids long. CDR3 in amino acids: CASSLIRGKRGEQFF. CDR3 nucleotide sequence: TGTGCCAGCAGCTTAATACGGGGCAAGAGGGGTGAGCAGTTCTTC.

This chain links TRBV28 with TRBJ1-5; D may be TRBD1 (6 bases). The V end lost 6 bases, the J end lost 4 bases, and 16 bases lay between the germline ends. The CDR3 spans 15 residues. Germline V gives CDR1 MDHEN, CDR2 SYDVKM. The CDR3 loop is CASRSQGFPNQPQHF. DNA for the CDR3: TGTGCCAGCAGGTCGCAGGGGTTTCCTAATCAGCCCCAGCATTTT.

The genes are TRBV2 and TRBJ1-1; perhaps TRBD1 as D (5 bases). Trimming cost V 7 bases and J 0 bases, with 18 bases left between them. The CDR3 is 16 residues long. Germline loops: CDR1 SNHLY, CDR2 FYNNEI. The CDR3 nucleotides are TGTGCCAGCACCGCTCAGGGTTCAGGTATGAACACTGAAGCTTTCTTT. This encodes CASTAQGSGMNTEAFF. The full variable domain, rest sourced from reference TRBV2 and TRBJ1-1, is EPEVTQTPSHQVTQMGQEVILRCVPISNHLYFYWYRQILGQKVEFLVSFYNNEISEKSEIFDDQFSVERPDGSNFTLKIRSTKLEDSAMYFCASTAQGSGMNTEAFFGQGTRLTVV.

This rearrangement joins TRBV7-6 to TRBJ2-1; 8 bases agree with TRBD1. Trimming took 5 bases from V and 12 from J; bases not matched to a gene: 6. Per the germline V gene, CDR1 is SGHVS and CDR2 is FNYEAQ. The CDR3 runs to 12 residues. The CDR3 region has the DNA TGTGCCAGCAGCCTTGGACAGGGACGGCAGTTCTTC. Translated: CASSLGQGRQFF.

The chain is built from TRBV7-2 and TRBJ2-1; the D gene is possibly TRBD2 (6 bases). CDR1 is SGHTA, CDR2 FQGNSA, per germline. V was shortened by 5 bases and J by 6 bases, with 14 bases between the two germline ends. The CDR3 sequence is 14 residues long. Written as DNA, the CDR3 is TGTGCCAGCAGCCCGGGGACTGGGTTCAATGAGCAGTTCTTC. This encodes CASSPGTGFNEQFF.

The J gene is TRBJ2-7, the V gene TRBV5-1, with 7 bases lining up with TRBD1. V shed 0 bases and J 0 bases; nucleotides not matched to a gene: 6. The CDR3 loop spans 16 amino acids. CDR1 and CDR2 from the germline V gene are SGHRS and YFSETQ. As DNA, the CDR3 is TGCGCCAGCAGCTTGGGAGGGACAGTGTACTCCTACGAGCAGTACTTC. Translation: CASSLGGTVYSYEQYF.

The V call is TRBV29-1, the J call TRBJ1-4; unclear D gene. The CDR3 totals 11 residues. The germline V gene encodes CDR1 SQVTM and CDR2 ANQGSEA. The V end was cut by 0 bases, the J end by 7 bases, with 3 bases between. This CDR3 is CSVEEVEKLFF. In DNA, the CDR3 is TGCAGCGTTGAAGAGGTTGAAAAACTGTTTTTT.

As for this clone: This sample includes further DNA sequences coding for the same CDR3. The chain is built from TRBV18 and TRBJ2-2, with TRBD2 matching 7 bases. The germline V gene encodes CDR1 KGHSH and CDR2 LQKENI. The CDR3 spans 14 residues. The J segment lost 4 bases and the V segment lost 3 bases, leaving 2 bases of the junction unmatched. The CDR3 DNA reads TGTGCCAGCTCACCCCCGGGGGGCACCGGGGAGCTGTTTTTT. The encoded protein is CASSPPGGTGELFF. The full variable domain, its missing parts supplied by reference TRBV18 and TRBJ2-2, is NAGVMQNPRHLVRRRGQEARLRCSPMKGHSHVYWYRQLPEEGLKFMVYLQKENIIDESGMPKERFSAEFPKEGPSILRIQQVVRGDSAAYFCASSPPGGTGELFFGEGSRLTVL.

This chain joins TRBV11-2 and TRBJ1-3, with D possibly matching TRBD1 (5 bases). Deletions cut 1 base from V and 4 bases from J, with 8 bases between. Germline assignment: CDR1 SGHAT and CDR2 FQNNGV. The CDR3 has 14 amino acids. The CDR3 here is CASSLVRQGNTIYF. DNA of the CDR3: TGTGCCAGCAGCTTAGTCCGACAGGGAAACACCATATATTTT.

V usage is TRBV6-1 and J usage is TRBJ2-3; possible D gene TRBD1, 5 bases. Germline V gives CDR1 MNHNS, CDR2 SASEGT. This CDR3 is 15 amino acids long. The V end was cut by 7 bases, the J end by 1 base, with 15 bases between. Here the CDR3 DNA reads TGTGCCAGCAACCCAGGGCATAGGGGCACAGATACGCAGTATTTT. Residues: CASNPGHRGTDTQYF.

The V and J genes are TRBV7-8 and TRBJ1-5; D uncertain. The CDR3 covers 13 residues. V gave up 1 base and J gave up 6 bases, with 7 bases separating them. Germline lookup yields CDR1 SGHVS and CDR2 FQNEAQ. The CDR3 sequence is CASSLVRSQPQHF. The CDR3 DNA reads TGTGCCAGCAGCTTAGTCCGGAGTCAGCCCCAGCATTTT.

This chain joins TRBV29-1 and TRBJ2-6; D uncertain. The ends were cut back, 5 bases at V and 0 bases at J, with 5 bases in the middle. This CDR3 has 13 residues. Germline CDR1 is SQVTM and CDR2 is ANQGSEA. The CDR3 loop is CSVRSSGANVLTF. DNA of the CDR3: TGCAGCGTTAGGAGCTCTGGGGCCAACGTCCTGACTTTC.

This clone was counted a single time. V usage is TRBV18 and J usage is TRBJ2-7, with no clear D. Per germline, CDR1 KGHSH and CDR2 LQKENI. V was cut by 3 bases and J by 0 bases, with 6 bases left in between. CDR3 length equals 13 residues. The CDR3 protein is CASSPRLSYEQYF. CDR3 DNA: TGTGCCAGCTCACCGAGGCTCTCCTACGAGCAGTACTTC.

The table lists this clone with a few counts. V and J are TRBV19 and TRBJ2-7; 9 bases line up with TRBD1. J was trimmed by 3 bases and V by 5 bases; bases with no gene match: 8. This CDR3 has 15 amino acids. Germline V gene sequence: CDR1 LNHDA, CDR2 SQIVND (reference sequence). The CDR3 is CASSPRQGGIYEQYV. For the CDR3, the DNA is TGTGCCAGTAGTCCTCGACAGGGGGGTATCTACGAGCAGTACGTC.

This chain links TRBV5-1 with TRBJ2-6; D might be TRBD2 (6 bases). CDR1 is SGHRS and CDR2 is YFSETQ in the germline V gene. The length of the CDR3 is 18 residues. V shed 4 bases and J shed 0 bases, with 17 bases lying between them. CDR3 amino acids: CASSSLGRGSSGANVLTF. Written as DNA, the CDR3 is TGCGCCAGCAGCAGCTTGGGACGGGGGAGCTCTGGGGCCAACGTCCTGACTTTC.

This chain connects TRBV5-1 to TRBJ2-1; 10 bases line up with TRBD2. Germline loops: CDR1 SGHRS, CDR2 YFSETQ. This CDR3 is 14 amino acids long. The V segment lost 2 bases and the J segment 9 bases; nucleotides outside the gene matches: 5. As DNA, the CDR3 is TGCGCCAGCAGCTTAGCGGGAGGGCCTTTTGAGCAGTTCTTC. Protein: CASSLAGGPFEQFF.

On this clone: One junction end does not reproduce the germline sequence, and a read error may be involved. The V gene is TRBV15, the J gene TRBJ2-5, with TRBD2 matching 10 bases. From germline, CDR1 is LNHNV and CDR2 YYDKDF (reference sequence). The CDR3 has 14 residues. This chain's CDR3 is CATSKRAGGETRYF. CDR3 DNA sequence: TGTGCCACCAGCAAGAGAGCGGGGGGGGAGACCCGGTACTTC.

CDR3 amino acids: CASSQSVPRGRNTGELFF. As DNA, the CDR3 is TGCGCCAGCAGCCAATCGGTACCGCGGGGACGGAACACCGGGGAGCTGTTTTTT. The gene calls are TRBV4-1 and TRBJ2-2; TRBD2 might be the D (6 bases). V lost 2 bases and J 1 base, leaving 17 bases between the germline ends. The CDR3 length is 18 residues. The germline gives CDR1 MGHRA, CDR2 YSYEKL.

The CDR3 nucleotides are TGTGCCAGTAGTATAGATACAGATACGCAGTATTTT. This gives the protein CASSIDTDTQYF. J is TRBJ2-3 and V is TRBV19; D uncertain. The CDR3 length is 12 residues. Per germline, CDR1 LNHDA and CDR2 SQIVND (reference sequence). Trimming stripped 0 bases from V and 3 bases from J, with 1 base between.